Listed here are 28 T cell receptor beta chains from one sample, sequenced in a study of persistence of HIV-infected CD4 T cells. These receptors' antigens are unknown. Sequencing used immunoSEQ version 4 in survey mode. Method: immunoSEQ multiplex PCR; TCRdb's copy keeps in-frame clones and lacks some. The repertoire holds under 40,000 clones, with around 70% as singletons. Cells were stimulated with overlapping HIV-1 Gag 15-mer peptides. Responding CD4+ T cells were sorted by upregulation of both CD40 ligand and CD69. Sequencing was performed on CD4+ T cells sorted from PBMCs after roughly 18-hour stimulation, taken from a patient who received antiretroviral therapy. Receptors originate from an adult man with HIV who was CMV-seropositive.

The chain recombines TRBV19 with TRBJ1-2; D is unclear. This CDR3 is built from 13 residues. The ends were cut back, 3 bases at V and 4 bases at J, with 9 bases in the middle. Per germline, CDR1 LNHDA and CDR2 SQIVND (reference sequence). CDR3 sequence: CASSIDLSYGYTF. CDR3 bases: TGTGCCAGTAGTATCGACCTCAGCTATGGCTACACCTTC. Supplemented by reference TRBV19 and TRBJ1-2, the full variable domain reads DGGITQSPKYLFRKEGQNVTLSCEQNLNHDAMYWYRQDPGQGLRLIYYSQIVNDFQKGDIAEGYSVSREKKESFPLTVTSAQKNPTAFYLCASSIDLSYGYTFGSGTRLTVV.

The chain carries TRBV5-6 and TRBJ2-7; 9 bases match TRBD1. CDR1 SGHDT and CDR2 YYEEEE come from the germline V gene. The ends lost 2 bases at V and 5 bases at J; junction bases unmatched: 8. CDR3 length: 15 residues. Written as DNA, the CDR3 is TGTGCCAGCAGCTTAGGCCGGGACAGGGTCCACGAGCAGTACTTC. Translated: CASSLGRDRVHEQYF.

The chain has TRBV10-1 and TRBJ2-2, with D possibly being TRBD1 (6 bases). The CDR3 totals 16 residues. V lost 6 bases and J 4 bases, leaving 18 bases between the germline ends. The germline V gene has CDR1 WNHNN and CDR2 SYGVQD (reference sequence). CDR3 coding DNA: TGCGCCAGCAGCCCTTTTACAGGGACGGGCACCGGGGAGCTGTTTTTT. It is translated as CASSPFTGTGTGELFF.

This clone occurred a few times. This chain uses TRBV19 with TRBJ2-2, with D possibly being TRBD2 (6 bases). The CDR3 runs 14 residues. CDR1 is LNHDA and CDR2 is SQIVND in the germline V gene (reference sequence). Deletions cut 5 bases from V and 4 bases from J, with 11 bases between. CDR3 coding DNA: TGTGCCAGTAGTCCGGGACTTTCCACCGGGGAGCTGTTTTTT. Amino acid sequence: CASSPGLSTGELFF.

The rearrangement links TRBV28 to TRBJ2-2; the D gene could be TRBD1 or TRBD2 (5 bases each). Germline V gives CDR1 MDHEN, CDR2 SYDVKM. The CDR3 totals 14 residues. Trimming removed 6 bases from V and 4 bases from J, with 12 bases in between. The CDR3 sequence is CASRGTLGTGELFF. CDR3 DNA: TGTGCCAGCAGAGGGACGTTGGGCACCGGGGAGCTGTTTTTT.

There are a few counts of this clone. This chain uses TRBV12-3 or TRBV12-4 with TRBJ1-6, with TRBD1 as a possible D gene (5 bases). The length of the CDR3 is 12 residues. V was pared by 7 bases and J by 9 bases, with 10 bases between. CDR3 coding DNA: TGTGCCAGCACCCGGAGGGGTTCACCCCTCCACTTT. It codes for CASTRRGSPLHF.

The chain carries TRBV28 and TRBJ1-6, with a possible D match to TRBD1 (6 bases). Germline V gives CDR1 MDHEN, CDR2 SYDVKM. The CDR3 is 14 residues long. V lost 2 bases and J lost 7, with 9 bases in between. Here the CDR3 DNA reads TGTGCCAGCAGTTTAGGGGGGCGAAATTCACCCCTCCACTTT. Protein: CASSLGGRNSPLHF.

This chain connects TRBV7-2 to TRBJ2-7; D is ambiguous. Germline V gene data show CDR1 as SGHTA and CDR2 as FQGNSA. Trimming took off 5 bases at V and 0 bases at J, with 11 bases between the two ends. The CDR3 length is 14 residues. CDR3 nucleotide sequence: TGTGCCAGCAGCCCTACCGCTAGCTCCTACGAGCAGTACTTC. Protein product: CASSPTASSYEQYF.

Here the CDR3 reads CASSLGAAMNTEAFF. The CDR3 bases are TGTGCCAGCTCATTAGGGGCAGCTATGAACACTGAAGCTTTCTTT. This sequence joins TRBV18 and TRBJ1-1, with D possibly being TRBD1 (5 bases). The germline gives CDR1 KGHSH, CDR2 LQKENI. Deletions cut 5 bases from V and 0 bases from J, with 13 bases between. The CDR3 is 15 residues long.

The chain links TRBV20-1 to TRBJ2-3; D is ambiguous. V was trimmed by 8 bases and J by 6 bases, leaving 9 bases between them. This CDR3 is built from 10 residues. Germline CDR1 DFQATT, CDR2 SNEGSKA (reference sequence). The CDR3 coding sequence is TGCAGTCCCTTCCAGGATACGCAGTATTTT. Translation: CSPFQDTQYF.

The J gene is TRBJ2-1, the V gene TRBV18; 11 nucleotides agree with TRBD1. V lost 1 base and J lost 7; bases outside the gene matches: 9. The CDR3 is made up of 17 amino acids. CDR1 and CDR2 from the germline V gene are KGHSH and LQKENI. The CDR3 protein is CASSPRRRTGGSNEQFF. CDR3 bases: TGTGCCAGCTCACCACGTAGGCGGACAGGGGGCTCGAATGAGCAGTTCTTC.

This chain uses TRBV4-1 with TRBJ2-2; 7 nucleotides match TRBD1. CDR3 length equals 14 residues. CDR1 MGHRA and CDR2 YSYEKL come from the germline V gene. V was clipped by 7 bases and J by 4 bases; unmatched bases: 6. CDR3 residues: CASTTGDLTGELFF. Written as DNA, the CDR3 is TGCGCCAGCACCACAGGGGACCTCACCGGGGAGCTGTTTTTT.

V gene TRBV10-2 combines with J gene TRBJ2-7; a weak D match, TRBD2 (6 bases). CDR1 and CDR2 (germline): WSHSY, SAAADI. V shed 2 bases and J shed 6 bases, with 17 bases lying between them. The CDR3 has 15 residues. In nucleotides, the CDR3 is TGCGCCAGCAGTGAGATGAGTGCGGGGATTGGCGAGCAGTACTTC. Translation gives CASSEMSAGIGEQYF.

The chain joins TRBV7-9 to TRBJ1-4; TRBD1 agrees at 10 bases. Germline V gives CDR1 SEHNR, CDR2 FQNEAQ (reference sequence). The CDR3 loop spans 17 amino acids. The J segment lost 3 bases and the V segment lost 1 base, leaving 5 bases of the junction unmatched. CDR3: CASSLGQGASANEKLFF. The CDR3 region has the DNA TGTGCCAGCAGCTTAGGACAGGGGGCTTCGGCTAATGAAAAACTGTTTTTT. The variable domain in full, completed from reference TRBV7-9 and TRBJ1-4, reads DTGVSQNPRHKITKRGQNVTFRCDPISEHNRLYWYRQTLGQGPEFLTYFQNEAQLEKSRLLSDRFSAERPKGSFSTLEIQRTEQGDSAMYLCASSLGQGASANEKLFFGSGTQLSVL.

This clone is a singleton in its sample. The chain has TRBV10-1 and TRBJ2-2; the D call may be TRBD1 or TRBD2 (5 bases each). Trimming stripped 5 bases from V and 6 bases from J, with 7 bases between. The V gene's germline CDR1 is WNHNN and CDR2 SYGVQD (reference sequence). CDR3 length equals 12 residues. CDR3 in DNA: TGCGCCAGCAGTAGGGGAGCCGGGGAGCTGTTTTTT. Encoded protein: CASSRGAGELFF.

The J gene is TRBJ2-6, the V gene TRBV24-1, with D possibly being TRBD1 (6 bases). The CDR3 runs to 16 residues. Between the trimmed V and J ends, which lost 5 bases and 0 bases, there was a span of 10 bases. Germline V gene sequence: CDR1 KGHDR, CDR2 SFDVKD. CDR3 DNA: TGTGCCACCAGTGGGGGGCCGAGCTCTGGGGCCAACGTCCTGACTTTC. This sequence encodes CATSGGPSSGANVLTF.

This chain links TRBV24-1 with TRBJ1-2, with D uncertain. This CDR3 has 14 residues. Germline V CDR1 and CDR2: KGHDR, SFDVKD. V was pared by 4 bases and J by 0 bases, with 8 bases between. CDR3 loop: CATSDFSSNYGYTF. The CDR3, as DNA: TGTGCCACCAGTGACTTTTCCTCTAACTATGGCTACACCTTC.

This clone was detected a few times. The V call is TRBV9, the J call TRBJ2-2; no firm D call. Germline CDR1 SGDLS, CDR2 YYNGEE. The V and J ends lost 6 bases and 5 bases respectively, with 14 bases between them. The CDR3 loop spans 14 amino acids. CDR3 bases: TGTGCCAGCACCCTGACTGGCACAACCGGGGAGCTGTTTTTT. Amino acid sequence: CASTLTGTTGELFF.

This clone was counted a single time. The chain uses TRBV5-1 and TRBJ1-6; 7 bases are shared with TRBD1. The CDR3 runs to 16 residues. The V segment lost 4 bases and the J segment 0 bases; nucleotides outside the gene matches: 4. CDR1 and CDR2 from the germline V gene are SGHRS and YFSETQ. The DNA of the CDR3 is TGCGCCAGCAGCGCCAGGGGGAGCTCCTATAATTCACCCCTCCACTTT. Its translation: CASSARGSSYNSPLHF.

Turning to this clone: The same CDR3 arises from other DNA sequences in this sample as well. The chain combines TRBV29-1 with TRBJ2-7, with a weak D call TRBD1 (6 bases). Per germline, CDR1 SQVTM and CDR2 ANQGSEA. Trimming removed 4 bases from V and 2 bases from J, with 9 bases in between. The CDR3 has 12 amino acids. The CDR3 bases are TGCAGCGTTGCCAGGGGCCCCTACGAGCAGTACTTC. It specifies CSVARGPYEQYF.

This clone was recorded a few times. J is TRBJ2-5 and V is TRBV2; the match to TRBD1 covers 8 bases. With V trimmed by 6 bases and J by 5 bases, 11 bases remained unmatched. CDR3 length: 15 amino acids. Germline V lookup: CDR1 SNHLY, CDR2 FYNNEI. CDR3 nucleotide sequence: TGTGCCAGCAGCGGACAGGGTACTCTCATGGAGACCCAGTACTTC. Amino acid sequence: CASSGQGTLMETQYF.

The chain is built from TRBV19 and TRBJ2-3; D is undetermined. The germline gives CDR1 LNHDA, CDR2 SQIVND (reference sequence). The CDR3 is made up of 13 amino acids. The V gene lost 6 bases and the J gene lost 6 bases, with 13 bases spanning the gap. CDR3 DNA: TGTGCCAGTAGCTCACGGCCGGCGGATACGCAGTATTTT. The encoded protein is CASSSRPADTQYF.

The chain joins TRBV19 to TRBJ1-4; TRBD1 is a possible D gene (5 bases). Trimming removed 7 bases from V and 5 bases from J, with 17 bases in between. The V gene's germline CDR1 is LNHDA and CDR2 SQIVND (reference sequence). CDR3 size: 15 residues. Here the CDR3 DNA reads TGTGCCAGTACTCCCCCAGGGTCGGTAAATGAAAAACTGTTTTTT. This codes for CASTPPGSVNEKLFF. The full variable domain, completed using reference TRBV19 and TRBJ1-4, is DGGITQSPKYLFRKEGQNVTLSCEQNLNHDAMYWYRQDPGQGLRLIYYSQIVNDFQKGDIAEGYSVSREKKESFPLTVTSAQKNPTAFYLCASTPPGSVNEKLFFGSGTQLSVL.

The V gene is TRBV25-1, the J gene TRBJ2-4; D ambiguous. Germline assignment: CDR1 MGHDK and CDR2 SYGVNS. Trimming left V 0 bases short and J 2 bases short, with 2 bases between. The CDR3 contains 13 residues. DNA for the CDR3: TGTGCCAGCAGTGAATACCCCAAAAACATTCAGTACTTC. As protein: CASSEYPKNIQYF.

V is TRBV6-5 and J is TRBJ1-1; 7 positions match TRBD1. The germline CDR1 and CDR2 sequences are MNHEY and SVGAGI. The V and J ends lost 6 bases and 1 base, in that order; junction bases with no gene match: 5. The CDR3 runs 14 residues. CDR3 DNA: TGTGCCAGCAGCGACAGGGTCCAGAACACTGAAGCTTTCTTT. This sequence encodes CASSDRVQNTEAFF.

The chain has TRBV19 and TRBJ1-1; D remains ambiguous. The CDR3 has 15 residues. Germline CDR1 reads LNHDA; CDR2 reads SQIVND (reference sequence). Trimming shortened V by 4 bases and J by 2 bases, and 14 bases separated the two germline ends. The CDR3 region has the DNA TGTGCCAGTAGTAGTCGGCGGCGGGGAAACACTGAAGCTTTCTTT. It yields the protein CASSSRRRGNTEAFF.

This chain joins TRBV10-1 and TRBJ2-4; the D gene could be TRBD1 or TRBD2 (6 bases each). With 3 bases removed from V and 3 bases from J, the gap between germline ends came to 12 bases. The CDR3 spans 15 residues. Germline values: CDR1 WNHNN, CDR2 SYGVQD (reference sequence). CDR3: CASSDGGGGKNIQYF. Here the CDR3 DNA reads TGCGCCAGCAGTGATGGAGGGGGTGGCAAAAACATTCAGTACTTC.

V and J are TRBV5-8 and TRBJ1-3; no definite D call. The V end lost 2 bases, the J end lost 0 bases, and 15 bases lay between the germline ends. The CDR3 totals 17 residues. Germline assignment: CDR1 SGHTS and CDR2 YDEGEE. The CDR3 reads CASSFLGSGYSGNTIYF. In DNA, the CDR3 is TGTGCCAGCAGCTTCTTAGGCAGCGGATACTCTGGAAACACCATATATTTT.